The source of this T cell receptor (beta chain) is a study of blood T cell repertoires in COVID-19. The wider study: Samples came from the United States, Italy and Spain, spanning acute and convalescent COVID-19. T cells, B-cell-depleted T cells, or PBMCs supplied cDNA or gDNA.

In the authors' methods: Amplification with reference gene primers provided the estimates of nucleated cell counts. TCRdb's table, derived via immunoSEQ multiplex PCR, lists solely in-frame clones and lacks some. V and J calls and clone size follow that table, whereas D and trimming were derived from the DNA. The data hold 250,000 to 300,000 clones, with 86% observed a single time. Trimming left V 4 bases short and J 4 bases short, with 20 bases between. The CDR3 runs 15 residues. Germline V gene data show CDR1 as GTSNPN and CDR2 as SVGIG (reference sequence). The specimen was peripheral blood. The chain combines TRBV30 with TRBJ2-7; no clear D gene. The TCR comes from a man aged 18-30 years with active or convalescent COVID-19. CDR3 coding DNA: TGTGCCTGGACCGATGCTCGAGCGCCCCAGTACGAGCAGTACTTC. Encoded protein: CAWTDARAPQYEQYF.